Below are 6 T cell receptor beta chains sequenced from a single sample in a study of blood T cell repertoires in COVID-19. The table came from immunoSEQ multiplex PCR; TCRdb's copy has only in-frame clones and leaves some out. This sample has around 99,000 clones, with just under 90% found just once. Sequencing was carried out using peripheral blood. Every receptor here comes from a human donor in a cohort sampled during active COVID-19.

This rearrangement joins TRBV5-1 to TRBJ2-7, with 10 bases aligning to TRBD2. Germline V gene sequence: CDR1 SGHRS, CDR2 YFSETQ. The CDR3 sequence is 14 residues long. V lost 7 bases and J lost 2; bases outside the gene matches: 6. In nucleotides, the CDR3 is TGCGCCAGCCGAGTAAGCGGGGGGGCCTACGAGCAGTACTTC. Encoded protein: CASRVSGGAYEQYF.

A few counts support this clone. The chain carries TRBV5-6 and TRBJ1-1, with D possibly TRBD1 on 5 matching bases. Germline V CDR1 and CDR2: SGHDT, YYEEEE. Trimming took 4 bases from V and 11 from J, leaving 18 bases between them. The CDR3 consists of 13 residues. The CDR3 here is CASSPGVGGRAFF. Written as DNA, the CDR3 is TGTGCCAGCAGCCCCGGCGTGGGGGGACGGGCTTTCTTT.

The rearrangement uses TRBV7-2 and TRBJ2-2; a possible D gene is TRBD1 (5 bases). CDR3 length equals 16 residues. Trimming removed 2 bases from V and 4 bases from J, with 14 bases in between. The germline V gene encodes CDR1 SGHTA and CDR2 FQGNSA. CDR3 region: CASSLSQGSGTGELFF. CDR3 in DNA: TGTGCCAGCAGCTTATCGCAGGGTTCGGGCACCGGGGAGCTGTTTTTT. Combining the CDR3 with reference TRBV7-2 and TRBJ2-2 gives the whole variable domain GAGVSQSPSNKVTEKGKDVELRCDPISGHTALYWYRQSLGQGLEFLIYFQGNSAPDKSGLPSDRFSAERTGGSVSTLTIQRTQQEDSAVYLCASSLSQGSGTGELFFGEGSRLTVL.

The chain employs TRBV7-8 and TRBJ1-5; tentative D call: TRBD1 (6 bases). The germline V and J ends were trimmed by 5 bases and 7 bases, with 15 bases remaining between them. Germline lookup yields CDR1 SGHVS and CDR2 FQNEAQ. This CDR3 comprises 14 residues. CDR3 coding DNA: TGTGCCAGCAGCCTACCCGGCCAGGGGCAGCCCCAGCATTTT. Protein: CASSLPGQGQPQHF.

The V call is TRBV18, the J call TRBJ1-6; 8 bases match TRBD1. V was pared by 3 bases and J by 10 bases, with 8 bases of the junction left unmatched. This CDR3 spans 15 amino acids. In germline, CDR1 is KGHSH, CDR2 LQKENI. The CDR3 coding sequence is TGTGCCAGCTCACCCGCAGGGGGCGCCGGGTCACCCCTCCACTTT. This codes for CASSPAGGAGSPLHF.

This clone has a single count. The chain is built from TRBV11-1 and TRBJ2-5; 10 positions match TRBD2. The V gene's germline CDR1 is SGHAT and CDR2 FQDESV (reference sequence). The ends lost 5 bases at V and 2 bases at J; junction bases unmatched: 8. The CDR3 has 16 residues. For the CDR3, the DNA is TGTGCCAGCAGCCCAACTCCGACTAGCGGGCAAGAGACCCAGTACTTC. Amino acids: CASSPTPTSGQETQYF.